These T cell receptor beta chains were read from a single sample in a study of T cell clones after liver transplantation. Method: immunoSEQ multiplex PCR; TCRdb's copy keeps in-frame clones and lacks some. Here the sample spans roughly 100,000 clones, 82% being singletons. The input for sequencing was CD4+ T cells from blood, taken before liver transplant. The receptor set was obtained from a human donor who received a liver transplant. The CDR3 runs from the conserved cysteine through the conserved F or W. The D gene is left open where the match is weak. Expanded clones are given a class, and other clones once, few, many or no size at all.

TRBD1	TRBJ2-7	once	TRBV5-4	CASTRDRGFPYEQYF	TGTGCCAGTACCCGGGACAGGGGATTTCCCTACGAGCAGTACTTC
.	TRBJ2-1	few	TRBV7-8	CASSRTPGVDEQFF	TGTGCCAGCAGCCGGACACCGGGAGTGGATGAGCAGTTCTTC
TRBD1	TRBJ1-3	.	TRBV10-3	CAIRATGTGETSGNTIYF	TGTGCCATCAGAGCCACCGGGACAGGAGAAACCTCTGGAAACACCATATATTTT
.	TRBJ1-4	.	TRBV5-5	CASSSFGEKLFF	TGTGCCAGCAGCTCCTTCGGTGAAAAACTGTTTTTT
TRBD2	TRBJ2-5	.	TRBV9	CASSGPTSAQGETQYF	TGTGCCAGCAGCGGACCGACTAGCGCCCAAGGGGAGACCCAGTACTTC
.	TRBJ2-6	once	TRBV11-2	CASAGANVLTF	TGTGCCAGCGCTGGGGCCAACGTCCTGACTTTC
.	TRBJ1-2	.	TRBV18	CASSRLSPVREQNYGYTF	TGTGCCAGCTCGCGTCTCTCCCCAGTCAGGGAACAGAACTATGGCTACACCTTC
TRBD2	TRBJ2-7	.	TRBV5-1	CASSTGTSGVFYEQYF	TGCGCCAGCAGCACGGGGACTAGCGGGGTATTCTACGAGCAGTACTTC
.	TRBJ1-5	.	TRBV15	CATSDRGTEFNQPQHF	TGTGCCACCAGCGATCGGGGGACGGAGTTCAATCAGCCCCAGCATTTT
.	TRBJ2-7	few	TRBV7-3	CASSPYLVGTSYEQYF	TGTGCCAGCAGCCCCTATTTGGTCGGGACATCATACGAGCAGTACTTC
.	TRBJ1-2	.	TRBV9	CASRMGTGQDYTF	TGTGCCAGCAGAATGGGGACGGGACAAGACTACACCTTC
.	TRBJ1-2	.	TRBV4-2	CASSQDRGAGGYTF	TGTGCCAGCAGCCAAGATCGGGGGGCAGGTGGCTACACCTTC
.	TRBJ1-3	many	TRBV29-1	CSATGTGNTIYF	TGCAGCGCCACAGGGACTGGAAACACCATATATTTT
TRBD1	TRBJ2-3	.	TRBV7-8	CASSWDRGFTDTQYF	TGTGCCAGCAGCTGGGACAGGGGGTTCACAGATACGCAGTATTTT